This is a list of T cell receptor beta chains from one sample in a study of blood T cell repertoires in COVID-19. Sequencing used immunoSEQ multiplex PCR; TCRdb keeps in-frame clones, though not all of them. Found here are fewer than 110,000 clones, more than 80% of them singletons; the top ten hold nearly 5%. The sequencing sample was made of peripheral blood. The origin of the receptors is a man in his forties or fifties with active or convalescent COVID-19. The CDR3 runs from the conserved cysteine through the conserved F or W. A D gene is named only where the DNA matches it firmly. Clone size, where shown, is once, few, many, or a class for clones that have expanded.

j_call: TRBJ1-3; v_call: TRBV7-9; clone_size: -; d_call: -; cdr3_nt: TGTGCCAGCAGCTTAAAATCAGGAAACACCATATATTTT; cdr3_aa: CASSLKSGNTIYF
j_call: TRBJ2-7; v_call: TRBV7-2; clone_size: -; d_call: TRBD1; cdr3_nt: TGTGCCAGCAGCCCCCCCGGGACAGGGACGAACGAGCAGTACTTC; cdr3_aa: CASSPPGTGTNEQYF
j_call: TRBJ2-3; v_call: TRBV7-2; clone_size: -; d_call: TRBD2; cdr3_nt: TGTGCCAGCAGCATTAGCGGGAACACAGATACGCAGTATTTT; cdr3_aa: CASSISGNTDTQYF
j_call: TRBJ2-7; v_call: TRBV5-1; clone_size: -; d_call: -; cdr3_nt: TGCGCCAGCAGCTTCGACCGTGACACCTACGAGCAGTACTTC; cdr3_aa: CASSFDRDTYEQYF
j_call: TRBJ2-7; v_call: TRBV19; clone_size: few; d_call: -; cdr3_nt: TGTGCCAGTAGTAAGGGAGTAGGCGAGCAGTACTTC; cdr3_aa: CASSKGVGEQYF
j_call: TRBJ1-6; v_call: TRBV10-3; clone_size: few; d_call: TRBD1; cdr3_nt: TGTGCCATCAGTGAAATGCCGGCGGGACAGGTTATCCACTTT; cdr3_aa: CAISEMPAGQVIHF
j_call: TRBJ2-2; v_call: TRBV7-2; clone_size: -; d_call: -; cdr3_nt: TGTGCCAGCAGCCCTGGTAGTACAGTCACCGGGGAGCTGTTTTTT; cdr3_aa: CASSPGSTVTGELFF
j_call: TRBJ2-3; v_call: TRBV7-2; clone_size: -; d_call: -; cdr3_nt: TGTGCCAGCAGCTTAAGATGGAGTCCGGACACAGATACGCAGTATTTT; cdr3_aa: CASSLRWSPDTDTQYF
j_call: TRBJ1-2; v_call: TRBV6-5; clone_size: -; d_call: -; cdr3_nt: TGTGCCAGCAGCGATGGAAGGGGGTATACCTATGGCTACACCTTC; cdr3_aa: CASSDGRGYTYGYTF
j_call: TRBJ1-3; v_call: TRBV9; clone_size: -; d_call: -; cdr3_nt: TGTGCCCGCAGCGGGGGGGGAGGCAGAACCACCGGAAACACCATATATTTT; cdr3_aa: CARSGGGGRTTGNTIYF